This TCR beta chain was identified during a study of blood T cell repertoires in COVID-19 (TCRdb year 2020). In the study overall: The collaborator samples originated in the United States, Italy and Spain and spanned the acute and convalescent phases of COVID-19. The prospective study material was composed of cDNA or gDNA derived from T cells, B-cell-depleted T cells, or PBMCs. Deeply sampled blood TCRbeta repertoires from subjects exposed to, actively infected with, or recovered from COVID-19 were included in the dataset. The repertoires were released in a freely available public database intended as a resource for research on the immune response to SARS-CoV-2. The samples were drawn from two sources: the first 160 participants of the ongoing ImmuneRACE study, and 950 to 1,500 subjects contributed by 6 global collaborators. A de-identified subject ID, COVID-19 status, age in years and sex were almost always included in the sample metadata. Where HLA class I and class II types were available, the types were taken from metadata supplied by the sample provider, not from assay-based typing. Overall study results and their limits: Clinical and demographic metadata were provided uncurated, with the amount varying by source and participant.

In the case of this clone: What antigen it recognizes has not been identified. One base away there is no much larger clone; base qualities are not given.

Its CDR3 holds 13 amino acids, cysteine through phenylalanine. Only the CDR3 region is kept as DNA, spanning 39 bases read in frame from base 1. At the junction V is shortened by 5 bases and J by 1 base, with 8 bases in between. The immunoSEQ Assay, a bias-controlled multiplex PCR, was used to amplify TCRbeta CDR3 regions from genomic DNA. In the source study's methods: The number of nucleated cells in each sample was estimated from the amplification of reference gene primers within the assay. Sequence reads were collapsed and filtered to measure the absolute abundance of every unique TCRbeta CDR3 rearrangement. For each sample, productive Simpson clonality was calculated by taking the square root of Simpson's diversity index across productive rearrangements. As stored in TCRdb, this immuneACCESS dataset retains in-frame rearrangements with V and J assigned. A fraction of the clones does not appear; measured against another copy, unresolved V genes explain less than half of the discrepancy, and the remainder lacks a known reason. The DNA gave D and trimming, while V, J and clone size come from that table. A total of more than 200,000 clones appear in this sample, around four fifths of them only once. About 2.5% of the sample is in the top ten clones.

Each collaborating institution followed its own protocols to collect whole blood in K2EDTA tubes. For TCRbeta analysis, collaborators shipped samples as frozen whole blood, isolated PBMCs, or DNA extracted from either of those sample types. This receptor was obtained from a woman in her 70s with active or convalescent COVID-19. The rearranged chain carries TRBV12-3 or TRBV12-4 and TRBJ1-1; the D segment could be TRBD1, given 5 matching bases. The sequenced material came from peripheral blood. The DNA is as follows: TGTGCCAGCAGTAGAACAGGGAACACTGAAGCTTTCTTT. The translation is CASSRTGNTEAFF.